This T cell receptor (beta chain) was sequenced during a study of cytomegalovirus exposure and HLA in healthy donors. Overall study: An earlier analysis found 95 million to 140 million unique TCR beta sequences from roughly 170 million T cells. Study outcomes and limitations: Analysis performed later found roughly 17,000 TCR beta sequences associated with HLA alleles at 0.05 false discovery rate. Many donors shared some public TCRs, even though most TCR sequences were rare.

The ends were cut back, 1 base at V and 6 bases at J, with 16 bases in the middle. This CDR3 has 14 residues. The germline V gene encodes CDR1 GTSNPN and CDR2 SVGIG (reference sequence). The PCR contained 60 Vbeta and 13 Jbeta primers. Assay: immunoSEQ multiplex PCR; the TCRdb copy retains only in-frame clones and omits some. The table has about 200,000 clones, just over 75% seen once. To note about this clone: Its antigen is still unknown.

V is TRBV30 and J is TRBJ2-7; D is unresolved. This clonotype was obtained from a man aged 18 to 30 in good health and CMV-seronegative. The sequenced sample consisted of PBMCs. CDR3 nucleotides: TGTGCCTGGAGTGGCAAAAAGCTTTACGGCGAGCAGTACTTC. Translated, it gives CAWSGKKLYGEQYF.